Presented here are 11 T cell receptor beta chains from one specimen sequenced in a study of lymphopenia after photon versus proton radiotherapy. Data came from immunoSEQ multiplex PCR; TCRdb stores just in-frame clones and leaves some out. This table holds approximately 160,000 clones, less than 90% found once. Sequences were derived from peripheral blood, sampled from a patient treated with photon-based radiotherapy. The source of these receptors is a man in his fifties or sixties with gastric cancer.

The chain carries TRBV28 and TRBJ2-7; 8 bases fit TRBD2. V shed 4 bases and J 0 bases; nucleotides not matched to a gene: 5. Germline-derived CDR1 and CDR2 are MDHEN and SYDVKM. The CDR3 loop spans 15 amino acids. The DNA of the CDR3 is TGTGCCAGCAGTTCGGGGGGGGAATCCTCCTACGAGCAGTACTTC. Amino acids: CASSSGGESSYEQYF.

The chain combines TRBV25-1 with TRBJ2-5; possible D gene TRBD1, 5 bases. V lost 3 bases to trimming and J lost 6 bases, with 8 bases between them. The CDR3 is 12 amino acids. Germline V gene lookup returns CDR1 MGHDK and CDR2 SYGVNS. The CDR3 reads CASSDPGKTQYF. CDR3 DNA: TGTGCCAGCAGTGACCCAGGGAAGACCCAGTACTTC.

J is TRBJ2-6 and V is TRBV4-1; no definite D call. Per germline, CDR1 MGHRA and CDR2 YSYEKL. The CDR3 sequence is 19 residues long. V lost 5 bases to trimming and J lost 0 bases, with 20 bases between them. The DNA of the CDR3 is TGCGCCAGCAGCGGCCGAAAGCCGCCTGCTTTCTCTGGGGCCAACGTCCTGACTTTC. Translating gives CASSGRKPPAFSGANVLTF.

In its sample, this clone was seen a few times. The rearrangement uses TRBV5-4 and TRBJ1-2; D is perhaps TRBD1 (5 bases). The CDR3 has 15 amino acids. In germline, CDR1 is SGHNT, CDR2 YYREEE (reference sequence). V lost 0 bases and J lost 0, with 9 bases in between. CDR3 in amino acids: CASSLVGGTNYGYTF. The CDR3 DNA reads as TGTGCCAGCAGCTTGGTGGGGGGGACTAACTATGGCTACACCTTC.

The chain employs TRBV7-2 and TRBJ2-3, with TRBD1 matching over 7 bases. Per the germline V gene, CDR1 is SGHTA and CDR2 is FQGNSA. The V gene end was trimmed by 2 bases and the J gene end by 3 bases; junction bases not matched to a gene: 8. The CDR3 has 16 amino acids. The CDR3, as DNA: TGTGCCAGCAGCTTAAGGTCGGGACAGCTGACAGATACGCAGTATTTT. This gives the protein CASSLRSGQLTDTQYF.

The V and J genes are TRBV4-1 and TRBJ2-5; the match to TRBD1 covers 7 bases. The V gene end was trimmed by 4 bases and the J gene end by 1 base; junction bases not matched to a gene: 9. The CDR3 has 16 residues. Germline V lookup: CDR1 MGHRA, CDR2 YSYEKL. CDR3 loop: CASSLPTRGSQETQYF. The CDR3 DNA follows: TGCGCCAGCAGCCTTCCGACCAGGGGGTCCCAAGAGACCCAGTACTTC.

The rearrangement links TRBV2 to TRBJ2-7, with no clear D. This CDR3 has 12 residues. Germline V gene lookup returns CDR1 SNHLY and CDR2 FYNNEI. Trimming took off 6 bases at V and 5 bases at J, with 11 bases between the two ends. CDR3 loop: CASRANFDEQYF. The CDR3, as DNA: TGTGCCAGCAGAGCTAATTTCGACGAGCAGTACTTC.

CDR3 bases: TGTGCCAGCAGCTTTAGTGGGGGAAACACTGAAGCTTTCTTT. Translated, it gives CASSFSGGNTEAFF. The chain recombines TRBV5-5 with TRBJ1-1, with a weak D call TRBD1 (5 bases). There are 14 residues in the CDR3. V was pared by 2 bases and J by 2 bases, with 10 bases between. Germline V gene sequence: CDR1 SGHKS, CDR2 YYEKEE (reference sequence).

The sample holds one count of this clone. The sample holds other DNA sequences that translate to the same CDR3. The chain combines TRBV27 with TRBJ1-5, with TRBD1 matching 7 bases. After removal of 0 bases from V and 6 bases from J, the junction contained 2 bases not matched to a gene. In germline, CDR1 is MNHEY, CDR2 SMNVEV (reference sequence). This CDR3 comprises 14 residues. This CDR3 is CASSLSDRRQPQHF. DNA for the CDR3: TGTGCCAGCAGTTTATCGGACAGGCGTCAGCCCCAGCATTTT.

The chain recombines TRBV7-8 with TRBJ1-5; D is undetermined. The germline V and J ends were trimmed by 5 bases and 4 bases, with 21 bases remaining between them. The CDR3 is 17 amino acids. Germline-derived CDR1 and CDR2 are SGHVS and FQNEAQ. The CDR3 region is CASSPTSSRRRNQPQHF. In DNA, the CDR3 is TGTGCCAGCAGCCCAACATCGTCCAGGCGGAGGAATCAGCCCCAGCATTTT.

This sequence joins TRBV30 and TRBJ2-1; D gene uncertain. This CDR3 region has 11 residues. Germline V gene lookup returns CDR1 GTSNPN and CDR2 SVGIG (reference sequence). V lost 5 bases, J lost 9 bases, and 11 bases lay in between. The CDR3 nucleotides are TGTGCCTGGGAAGCGCGCAGTGAGCAGTTCTTC. Amino acid sequence: CAWEARSEQFF.